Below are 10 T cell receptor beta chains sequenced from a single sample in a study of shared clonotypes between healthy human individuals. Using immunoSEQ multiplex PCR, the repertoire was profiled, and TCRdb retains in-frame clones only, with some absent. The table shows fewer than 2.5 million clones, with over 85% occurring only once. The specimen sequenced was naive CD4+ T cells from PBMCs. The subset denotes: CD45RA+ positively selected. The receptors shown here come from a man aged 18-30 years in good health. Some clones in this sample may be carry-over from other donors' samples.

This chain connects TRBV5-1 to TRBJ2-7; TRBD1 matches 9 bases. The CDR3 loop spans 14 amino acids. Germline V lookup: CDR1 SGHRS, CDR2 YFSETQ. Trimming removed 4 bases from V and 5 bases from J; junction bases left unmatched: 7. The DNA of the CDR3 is TGCGCCAGCAGCACGGGACAGGGTGGGAACGAGCAGTACTTC. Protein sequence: CASSTGQGGNEQYF.

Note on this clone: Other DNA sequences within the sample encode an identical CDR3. The CDR3 is CASSFSGSNTEAFF. In DNA form, the CDR3 reads TGCGCCAGCAGCTTTTCGGGGTCCAACACTGAAGCTTTCTTT. The chain employs TRBV5-1 and TRBJ1-1, with no clear D. Germline CDR1 and CDR2: SGHRS and YFSETQ. This CDR3 is 14 amino acids long. The ends were cut back, 2 bases at V and 2 bases at J, with 10 bases in the middle.

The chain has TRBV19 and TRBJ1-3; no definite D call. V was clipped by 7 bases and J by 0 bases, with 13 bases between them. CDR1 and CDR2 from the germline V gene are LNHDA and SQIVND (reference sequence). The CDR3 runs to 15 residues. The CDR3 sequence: CASTLQPISGNTIYF. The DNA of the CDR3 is TGTGCCAGTACCCTCCAGCCGATCTCTGGAAACACCATATATTTT.

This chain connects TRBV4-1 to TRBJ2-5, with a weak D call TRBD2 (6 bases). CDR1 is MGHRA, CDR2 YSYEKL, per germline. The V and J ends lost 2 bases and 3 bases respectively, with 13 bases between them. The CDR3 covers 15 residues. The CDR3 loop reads CASSQRESGEETQYF. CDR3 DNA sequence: TGCGCCAGCAGCCAACGGGAGTCGGGTGAAGAGACCCAGTACTTC.

The CDR3 region is CASSPASGRGVNEQFF. CDR3 nucleotides: TGTGCCAGCAGTCCCGCTAGCGGGAGGGGGGTCAATGAGCAGTTCTTC. The genes are TRBV28 and TRBJ2-1, with 12 bases aligning to TRBD2. The CDR3 covers 16 residues. Germline values: CDR1 MDHEN, CDR2 SYDVKM. Unmatched junction bases numbered 8, after V lost 5 bases and J lost 6 bases.

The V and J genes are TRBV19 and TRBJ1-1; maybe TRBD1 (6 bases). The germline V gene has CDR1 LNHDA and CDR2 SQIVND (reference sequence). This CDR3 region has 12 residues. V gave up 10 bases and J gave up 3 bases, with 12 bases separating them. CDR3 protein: CATTSGDTEAFF. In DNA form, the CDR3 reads TGTGCCACTACATCAGGGGACACTGAAGCTTTCTTT.

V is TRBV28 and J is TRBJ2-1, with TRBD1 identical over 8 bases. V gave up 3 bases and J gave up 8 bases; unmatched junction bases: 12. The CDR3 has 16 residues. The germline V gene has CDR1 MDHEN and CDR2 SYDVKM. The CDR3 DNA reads TGTGCCAGCAGTTTTGAGGGACAGGTGAGAGGCTATGAGCAGTTCTTC. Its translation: CASSFEGQVRGYEQFF.

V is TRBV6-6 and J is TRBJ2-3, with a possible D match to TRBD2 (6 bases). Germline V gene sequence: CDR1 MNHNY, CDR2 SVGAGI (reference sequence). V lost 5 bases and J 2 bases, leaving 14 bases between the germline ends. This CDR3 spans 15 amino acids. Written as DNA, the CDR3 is TGTGCCAGCAGTCCCCGGACTATAGACACAGATACGCAGTATTTT. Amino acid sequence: CASSPRTIDTDTQYF.

The CDR3 spells CASLGGSLHYEQYF. DNA of the CDR3: TGTGCCAGCCTAGGGGGGAGTTTACACTACGAGCAGTACTTC. This chain joins TRBV2 and TRBJ2-7; D may match TRBD1 or TRBD2 (6 bases each). CDR3 length equals 14 residues. Trimming removed 8 bases from V and 3 bases from J, with 17 bases in between. Per the germline V gene, CDR1 is SNHLY and CDR2 is FYNNEI.

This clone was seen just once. The CDR3 nucleotides are TGTGCCAGCAGCTCGCCGAGCTCGGCAGGGGGCGGCTCCTACGAGCAGTACTTC. It codes for CASSSPSSAGGGSYEQYF. J is TRBJ2-7 and V is TRBV7-2, with TRBD1 matching over 8 bases. CDR1 SGHTA and CDR2 FQGNSA come from the germline V gene. The CDR3 is made up of 18 amino acids. With 4 bases clipped from V and 0 bases from J, the junction kept 14 bases outside the gene matches.